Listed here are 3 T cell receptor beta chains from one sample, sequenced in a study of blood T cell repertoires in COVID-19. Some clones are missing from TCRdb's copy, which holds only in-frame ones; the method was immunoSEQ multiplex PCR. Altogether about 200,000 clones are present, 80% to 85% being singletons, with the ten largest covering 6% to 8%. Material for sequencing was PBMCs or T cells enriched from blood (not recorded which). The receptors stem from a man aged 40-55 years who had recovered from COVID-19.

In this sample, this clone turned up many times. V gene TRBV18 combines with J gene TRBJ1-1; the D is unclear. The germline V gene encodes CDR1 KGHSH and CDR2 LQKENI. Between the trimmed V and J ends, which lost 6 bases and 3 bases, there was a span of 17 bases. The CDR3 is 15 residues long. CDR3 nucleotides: TGTGCCAGCTCGACTACTTCGGCTATATACACTGAAGCTTTCTTT. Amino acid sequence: CASSTTSAIYTEAFF.

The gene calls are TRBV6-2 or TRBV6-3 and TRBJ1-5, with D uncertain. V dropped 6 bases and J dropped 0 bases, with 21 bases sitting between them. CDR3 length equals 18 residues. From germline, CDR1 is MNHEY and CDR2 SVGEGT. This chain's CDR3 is CASSPTSGSFYSNQPQHF. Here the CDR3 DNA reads TGTGCCAGCAGCCCGACTTCTGGGTCTTTCTATAGCAATCAGCCCCAGCATTTT.

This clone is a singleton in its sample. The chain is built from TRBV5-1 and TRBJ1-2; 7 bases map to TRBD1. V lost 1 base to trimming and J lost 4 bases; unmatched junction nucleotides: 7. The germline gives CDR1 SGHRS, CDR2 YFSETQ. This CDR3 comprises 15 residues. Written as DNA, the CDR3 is TGCGCCAGCAGCTTGCACCCAGGGGGTGTCTATGGCTACACCTTC. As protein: CASSLHPGGVYGYTF.